This T cell receptor (beta chain) emerged from a study of blood T cell repertoires in COVID-19. Study-wide background: COVID-19 samples from acute and convalescent phases originated in the United States, Italy and Spain.

In the authors' methods: Estimation of nucleated cell counts relied on the amplification of reference gene primers. Sequencing used immunoSEQ multiplex PCR; TCRdb keeps in-frame clones, though not all of them. The V and J calls and clone size come from that table; D and trimming were worked out from the DNA. The sample has approximately 290,000 clones, approximately 90% seen once. The CDR3 is 15 amino acids. The V gene end was trimmed by 3 bases and the J gene end by 7 bases; junction bases not matched to a gene: 7. The germline gives CDR1 DFQATT, CDR2 SNEGSKA (reference sequence). Enrollees, about 18 to 95 years old, lived in 24 US areas. Cohorts were assigned according to the clinical history that participants reported.

The receptor comes from a woman in her 30s who had recovered from COVID-19. The sample consisted of PBMCs or T cells enriched from blood (not recorded which). The chain carries TRBV20-1 and TRBJ2-1; TRBD2 matches at 12 bases. The CDR3 sequence is CSASGPSGRGNEQFF. The CDR3 bases are TGCAGTGCTAGTGGGCCTAGCGGGAGGGGAAATGAGCAGTTCTTC.